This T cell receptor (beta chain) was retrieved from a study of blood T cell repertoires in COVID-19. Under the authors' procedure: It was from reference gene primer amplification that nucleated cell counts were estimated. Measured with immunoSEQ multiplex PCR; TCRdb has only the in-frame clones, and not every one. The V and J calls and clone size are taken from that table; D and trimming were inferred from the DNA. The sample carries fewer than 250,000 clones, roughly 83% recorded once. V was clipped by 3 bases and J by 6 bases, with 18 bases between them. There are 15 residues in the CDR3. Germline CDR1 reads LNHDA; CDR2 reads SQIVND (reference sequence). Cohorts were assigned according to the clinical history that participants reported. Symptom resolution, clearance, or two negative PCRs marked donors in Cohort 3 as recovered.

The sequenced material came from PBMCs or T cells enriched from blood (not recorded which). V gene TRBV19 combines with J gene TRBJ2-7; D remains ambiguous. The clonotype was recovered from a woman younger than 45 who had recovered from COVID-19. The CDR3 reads CASSIDMSKGVEQYF. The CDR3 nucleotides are TGTGCCAGTAGTATCGATATGTCGAAAGGAGTCGAGCAGTACTTC.